This passage covers 21 T cell receptor beta chains from one sample sequenced in a study of PD-1 blockade in classical Hodgkin lymphoma. Brentuximab vedotin exposure varied, and every patient relapsed after autologous stem cell transplantation. Sequencing was performed with immunoSEQ multiplex PCR; in TCRdb, only in-frame clones are kept and a portion is missing. The table has some 10,000 clones, roughly 79% seen once. Sequencing was performed on peripheral blood mononuclear cells (PBMCs), taken before the second cycle of nivolumab. All receptors derive from a human donor with classical Hodgkin lymphoma.

The chain couples TRBV19 to TRBJ1-5; D may be TRBD1 (5 bases). CDR3 size: 15 residues. V was pared by 3 bases and J by 2 bases, with 11 bases between. Germline V gene sequence: CDR1 LNHDA, CDR2 SQIVND (reference sequence). CDR3 coding DNA: TGTGCCAGTAGTATCGGCAGGGTTCGCAATCAGCCCCAGCATTTT. It codes for CASSIGRVRNQPQHF.

The chain has TRBV7-2 and TRBJ2-2, with D perhaps matching TRBD1 (6 bases). The CDR3 contains 18 residues. Germline CDR1 SGHTA, CDR2 FQGNSA. V was clipped by 5 bases and J by 0 bases, with 19 bases between them. CDR3 loop: CASSKGRGPNPNTGELFF. The CDR3 nucleotides are TGTGCCAGCAGCAAAGGCAGGGGCCCTAACCCGAACACCGGGGAGCTGTTTTTT.

This clone appeared once. The V call is TRBV5-1, the J call TRBJ2-3; tentatively, D is TRBD2 (5 bases). Trimming removed 7 bases from V and 1 base from J, with 13 bases in between. The CDR3 is 14 amino acids. Germline V gives CDR1 SGHRS, CDR2 YFSETQ. The CDR3 coding sequence is TGCGCCAGCGGGAGAAGTTCGGGCACAGATACGCAGTATTTT. This sequence encodes CASGRSSGTDTQYF.

The J gene is TRBJ2-7, the V gene TRBV29-1; the D gene is possibly TRBD2 (7 bases). Trimming removed 2 bases from V and 1 base from J, with 15 bases in between. Per the germline V gene, CDR1 is SQVTM and CDR2 is ANQGSEA. There are 15 residues in the CDR3. The CDR3 DNA reads as TGCAGCGTTGAACGGTGGGGGGGGCTTTCCTACGAGCAGTACTTC. Protein: CSVERWGGLSYEQYF.

The chain carries TRBV6-1 and TRBJ1-2; D is uncertain. The V end was cut by 2 bases, the J end by 10 bases, with 8 bases between. This CDR3 spans 11 amino acids. Germline V gene lookup returns CDR1 MNHNS and CDR2 SASEGT. CDR3 nucleotides: TGTGCCAGCAGTGAAACTCCTACCTACACCTTC. Its translation: CASSETPTYTF.

The chain has TRBV5-4 and TRBJ1-2, with 11 bases lining up with TRBD1. Looked up from germline, CDR1 is SGHNT and CDR2 is YYREEE (reference sequence). Unmatched junction bases numbered 3, after V lost 3 bases and J lost 2 bases. This CDR3 spans 15 amino acids. As DNA, the CDR3 is TGTGCCAGCAGCTCCTGGACAGGGGGCAACTATGGCTACACCTTC. Protein: CASSSWTGGNYGYTF.

By proportion, this clone is large. This CDR3 is CASGGTRGTEAFF. CDR3 DNA sequence: TGTGCCAGCGGGGGAACCCGGGGCACTGAAGCTTTCTTT. The genes are TRBV2 and TRBJ1-1, with D perhaps TRBD1 (5 bases). V was shortened by 8 bases and J by 4 bases, with 14 bases between the two germline ends. Germline loops: CDR1 SNHLY, CDR2 FYNNEI. The CDR3 spans 13 residues.

This clone was observed a handful of times. This chain joins TRBV7-9 and TRBJ1-2, with D perhaps TRBD1 (5 bases). CDR3 length: 16 amino acids. The V gene's germline CDR1 is SEHNR and CDR2 FQNEAQ (reference sequence). Trimming removed 5 bases at V and 4 bases at J, with 20 bases between. The CDR3, as DNA: TGTGCCAGCAGCCCGAAACCGACAGCCCGCTTCTATGGCTACACCTTC. Its translation: CASSPKPTARFYGYTF.

This clone has more than one count but fewer than ten. This chain joins TRBV29-1 and TRBJ2-3; 12 bases are shared with TRBD1. The junction had 11 bases not matched to a gene; V was cut back by 7 bases and J by 3 bases. Germline assignment: CDR1 SQVTM and CDR2 ANQGSEA. CDR3 size: 16 residues. The CDR3 reads CSADGLGQGATDTQYF. The CDR3 DNA reads as TGCAGCGCCGATGGTTTGGGACAGGGGGCAACAGATACGCAGTATTTT.

V gene TRBV27 combines with J gene TRBJ2-2; D unresolved. The CDR3 loop spans 15 amino acids. The germline V gene has CDR1 MNHEY and CDR2 SMNVEV (reference sequence). Trimming removed 5 bases from V and 5 bases from J, with 15 bases in between. The CDR3 sequence is CASSKLRMLTGELFF. The DNA of the CDR3 is TGTGCCAGCAGTAAACTCAGAATGCTTACCGGGGAGCTGTTTTTT.

Only one count was recorded for this clone. V usage is TRBV9 and J usage is TRBJ2-7, with TRBD1 as a possible D gene (6 bases). The germline CDR1 and CDR2 sequences are SGDLS and YYNGEE. This CDR3 comprises 14 residues. V dropped 0 bases and J dropped 5 bases, with 12 bases sitting between them. The CDR3 bases are TGTGCCAGCAGCGTAGGGCAGGGGTTCCACGAGCAGTACTTC. As protein: CASSVGQGFHEQYF.

There are a few counts of this clone. The genes are TRBV5-1 and TRBJ2-3; 10 bases fit TRBD1. The CDR3 covers 17 residues. The V gene end was trimmed by 6 bases and the J gene end by 2 bases; junction bases not matched to a gene: 12. CDR1 is SGHRS, CDR2 YFSETQ, per germline. CDR3 protein: CASNRQGANRITDTQYF. In nucleotides, the CDR3 is TGCGCCAGCAACCGACAGGGGGCGAATCGGATCACAGATACGCAGTATTTT.

The chain has TRBV7-8 and TRBJ1-1, with a tentative D call TRBD1 (6 bases). This CDR3 region has 12 residues. V dropped 0 bases and J dropped 11 bases, with 10 bases sitting between them. Germline V gene lookup returns CDR1 SGHVS and CDR2 FQNEAQ. CDR3 protein: CASSLAGGPAFF. The CDR3 bases are TGTGCCAGCAGCTTAGCGGGGGGGCCGGCTTTCTTT.

This chain links TRBV10-3 with TRBJ2-7, with 8 bases identical to TRBD1. The ends lost 6 bases at V and 2 bases at J; junction bases unmatched: 6. This CDR3 is 14 amino acids long. From germline, CDR1 is ENHRY and CDR2 SYGVKD. CDR3 loop: CAIRSTGVTYEQYF. Here the CDR3 DNA reads TGTGCCATCAGATCGACAGGGGTGACCTACGAGCAGTACTTC.

V gene TRBV18 combines with J gene TRBJ2-3, with unresolved D. This CDR3 is 15 amino acids long. Germline V lookup: CDR1 KGHSH, CDR2 LQKENI. Trimming left V 3 bases short and J 2 bases short, with 12 bases between. CDR3 amino acids: CASSPQMTVTDTQYF. CDR3 DNA: TGTGCCAGCTCACCCCAAATGACTGTCACAGATACGCAGTATTTT.

This sequence joins TRBV7-9 and TRBJ1-2; perhaps TRBD1 as D (6 bases). Trimming shortened V by 5 bases and J by 2 bases, and 12 bases separated the two germline ends. Germline lookup yields CDR1 SEHNR and CDR2 FQNEAQ (reference sequence). This CDR3 spans 14 amino acids. The CDR3 DNA sequence: TGTGCCAGCAGCCCGAGCGGGGGCAACTATGGCTACACCTTC. Its protein product is CASSPSGGNYGYTF. Looking up the rest from reference TRBV7-9 and TRBJ1-2 gives the full variable domain: DTGVSQNPRHKITKRGQNVTFRCDPISEHNRLYWYRQTLGQGPEFLTYFQNEAQLEKSRLLSDRFSAERPKGSFSTLEIQRTEQGDSAMYLCASSPSGGNYGYTFGSGTRLTVV.

The V call is TRBV19, the J call TRBJ2-6; no reliable D call. CDR3 size: 16 residues. From germline, CDR1 is LNHDA and CDR2 SQIVND (reference sequence). V was cut by 0 bases and J by 0 bases, with 6 bases left in between. This chain's CDR3 is CASSIDLGSGANVLTF. As DNA, the CDR3 is TGTGCCAGTAGTATAGATCTTGGCTCTGGGGCCAACGTCCTGACTTTC.

The rearrangement links TRBV5-1 to TRBJ2-3, with TRBD2 identical over 11 bases. Germline V gene sequence: CDR1 SGHRS, CDR2 YFSETQ. The CDR3 is 16 residues long. Losses at the gene ends were 4 bases for V and 2 bases for J; bases not matched to a gene: 6. The CDR3 DNA reads TGCGCCAGCAGCCTAGGGACTAGCGGAATCACAGATACGCAGTATTTT. It codes for CASSLGTSGITDTQYF.

The chain carries TRBV27 and TRBJ2-1, with 7 bases fitting TRBD1. Germline-derived CDR1 and CDR2 are MNHEY and SMNVEV (reference sequence). The V gene end was trimmed by 5 bases and the J gene end by 7 bases; junction bases not matched to a gene: 14. The CDR3 has 16 amino acids. CDR3 sequence reads: CASSTLTTGLRNEQFF. As DNA, the CDR3 is TGTGCCAGCAGTACGCTTACGACAGGGTTGAGGAATGAGCAGTTCTTC.

This clone has a handful of counts. This rearrangement joins TRBV30 to TRBJ1-1; 7 nucleotides match TRBD1. V gave up 0 bases and J gave up 1 base; unmatched junction bases: 2. Germline CDR1 is GTSNPN and CDR2 is SVGIG (reference sequence). CDR3 length: 14 residues. CDR3 coding DNA: TGTGCCTGGAGTGTAGGGGGCTCGAACACTGAAGCTTTCTTT. Its translation is CAWSVGGSNTEAFF.

This sequence joins TRBV5-1 and TRBJ2-2; a weak D match, TRBD2 (6 bases). Germline V gene lookup returns CDR1 SGHRS and CDR2 YFSETQ. CDR3 length equals 15 residues. With 0 bases removed from V and 1 base from J, the gap between germline ends came to 7 bases. The CDR3 DNA is TGCGCCAGCAGCTTGGGACTAGGGAACACCGGGGAGCTGTTTTTT. Translated, it gives CASSLGLGNTGELFF.